This entry features one T cell receptor (beta chain) sequence. These data are taken from a study of T-cell reconstitution after alpha-beta-depleted transplantation in children. Library preparation (for TCRbeta) was performed with unique molecular identifiers. TCRdb re-analysed the PCR reads in MiXCR, keeping a single row per CDR3 protein. The data contain about 980,000 distinct CDR3 sequences, 25% to 30% of them singletons. The sample in question was PBMCs, mostly from graft donor cells, obtained 360 days after TCRalphabeta/CD19-depleted stem cell transplant. The receptor comes from a boy younger than two who had a stem cell transplant for SCID, so the T cells may come from the graft donor.

This CDR3 reads CASSKDKGHNTDTQYF. In DNA, the CDR3 is TGTGCCAGCAGCAAAGACAAGGGGCACAACACAGATACGCAGTATTTT. This chain uses TRBV21-1 with TRBJ2-3; TRBD1, the table's D call, was not compared with the DNA. TRBV21-1 is a pseudogene locus. This CDR3 is 16 amino acids long.